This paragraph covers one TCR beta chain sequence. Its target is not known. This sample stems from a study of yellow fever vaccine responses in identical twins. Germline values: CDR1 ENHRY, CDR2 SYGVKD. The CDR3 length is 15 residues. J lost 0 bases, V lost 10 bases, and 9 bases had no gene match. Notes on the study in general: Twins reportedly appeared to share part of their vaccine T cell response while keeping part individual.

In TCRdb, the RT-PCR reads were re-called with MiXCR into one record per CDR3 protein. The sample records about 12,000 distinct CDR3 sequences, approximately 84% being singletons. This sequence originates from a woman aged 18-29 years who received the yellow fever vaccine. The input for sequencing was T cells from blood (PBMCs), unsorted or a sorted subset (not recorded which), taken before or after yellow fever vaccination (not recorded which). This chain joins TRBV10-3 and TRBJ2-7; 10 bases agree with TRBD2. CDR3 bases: TGTGCCACACATCATAGCGGGGGGAGCTCCTACGAGCAGTACTTC. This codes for CATHHSGGSSYEQYF.